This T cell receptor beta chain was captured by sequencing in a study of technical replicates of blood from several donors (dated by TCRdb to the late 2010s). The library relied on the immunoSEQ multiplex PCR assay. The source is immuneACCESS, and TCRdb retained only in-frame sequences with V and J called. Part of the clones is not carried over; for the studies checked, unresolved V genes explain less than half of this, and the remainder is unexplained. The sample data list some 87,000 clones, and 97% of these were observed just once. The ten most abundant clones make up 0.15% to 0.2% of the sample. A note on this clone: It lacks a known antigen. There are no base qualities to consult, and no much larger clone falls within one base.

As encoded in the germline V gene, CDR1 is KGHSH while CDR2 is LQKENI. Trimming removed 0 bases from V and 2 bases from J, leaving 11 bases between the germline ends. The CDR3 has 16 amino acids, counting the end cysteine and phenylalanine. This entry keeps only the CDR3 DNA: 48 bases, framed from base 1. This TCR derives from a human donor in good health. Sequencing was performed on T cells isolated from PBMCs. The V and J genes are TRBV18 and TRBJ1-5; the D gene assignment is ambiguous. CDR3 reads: CASSPPGIGGNQPQHF. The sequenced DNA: TGTGCCAGCTCACCACCGGGTATAGGAGGCAATCAGCCCCAGCATTTT.